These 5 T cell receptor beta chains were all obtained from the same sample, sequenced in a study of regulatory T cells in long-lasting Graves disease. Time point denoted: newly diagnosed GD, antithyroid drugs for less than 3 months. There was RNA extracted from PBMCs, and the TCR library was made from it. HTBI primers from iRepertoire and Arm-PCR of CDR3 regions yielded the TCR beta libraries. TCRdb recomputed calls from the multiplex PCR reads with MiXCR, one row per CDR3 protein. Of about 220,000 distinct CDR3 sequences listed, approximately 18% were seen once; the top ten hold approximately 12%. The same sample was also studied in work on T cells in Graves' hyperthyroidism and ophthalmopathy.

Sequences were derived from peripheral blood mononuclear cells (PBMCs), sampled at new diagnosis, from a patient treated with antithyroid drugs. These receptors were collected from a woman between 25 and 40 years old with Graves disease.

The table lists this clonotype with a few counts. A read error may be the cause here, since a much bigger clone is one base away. The CDR3 is CSARVSTALRTEAFF. For the CDR3, the DNA is TGCAGTGCTAGAGTGTCGACGGCCCTCCGTACTGAAGCTTTCTTT. The chain combines TRBV20-1 with TRBJ1-1; D gene ambiguous. This CDR3 comprises 15 residues. Deletions cut 1 base from V and 5 bases from J, with 17 bases between. Germline V lookup: CDR1 DFQATT, CDR2 SNEGSKA (reference sequence).

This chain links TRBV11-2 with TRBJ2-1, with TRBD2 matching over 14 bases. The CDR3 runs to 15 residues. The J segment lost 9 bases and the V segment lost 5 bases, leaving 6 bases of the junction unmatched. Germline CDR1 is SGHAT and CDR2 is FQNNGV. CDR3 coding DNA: TGTGCCAGCAGCCTGACTAGCGGGGGGGCCGCTGAGCAGTTCTTC. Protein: CASSLTSGGAAEQFF.

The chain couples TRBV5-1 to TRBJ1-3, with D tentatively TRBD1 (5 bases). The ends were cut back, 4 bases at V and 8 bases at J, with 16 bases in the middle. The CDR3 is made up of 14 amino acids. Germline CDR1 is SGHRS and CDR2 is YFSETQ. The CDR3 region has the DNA TGCGCCAGCAGCCGGGACGGTACGAAGGACACCATATATTTT. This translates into CASSRDGTKDTIYF.

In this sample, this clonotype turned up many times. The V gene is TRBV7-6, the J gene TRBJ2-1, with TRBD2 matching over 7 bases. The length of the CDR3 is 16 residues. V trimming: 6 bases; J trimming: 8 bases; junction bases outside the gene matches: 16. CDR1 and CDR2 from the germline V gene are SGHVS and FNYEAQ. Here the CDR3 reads CASSTGLLAFRDEQFF. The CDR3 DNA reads TGTGCCAGCAGTACCGGGTTACTAGCGTTTAGGGATGAGCAGTTCTTC.

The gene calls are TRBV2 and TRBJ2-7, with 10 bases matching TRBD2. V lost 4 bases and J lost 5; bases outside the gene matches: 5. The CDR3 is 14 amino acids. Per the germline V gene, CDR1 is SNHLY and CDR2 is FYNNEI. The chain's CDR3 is CASSGLAGLDEQYF. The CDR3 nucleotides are TGTGCCAGCAGTGGACTAGCGGGTTTAGACGAGCAGTACTTC.